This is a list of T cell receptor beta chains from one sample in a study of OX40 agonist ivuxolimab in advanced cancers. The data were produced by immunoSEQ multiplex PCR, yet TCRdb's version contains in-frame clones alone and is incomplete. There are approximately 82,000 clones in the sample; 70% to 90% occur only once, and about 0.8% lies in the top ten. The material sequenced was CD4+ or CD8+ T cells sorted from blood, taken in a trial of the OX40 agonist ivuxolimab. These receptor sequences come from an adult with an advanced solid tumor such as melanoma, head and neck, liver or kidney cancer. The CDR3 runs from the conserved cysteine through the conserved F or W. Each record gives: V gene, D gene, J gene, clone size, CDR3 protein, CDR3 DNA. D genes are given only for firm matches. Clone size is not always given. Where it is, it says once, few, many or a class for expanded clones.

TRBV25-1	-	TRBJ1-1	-	CASSEFGGWRAFF	TGTGCCAGCAGTGAATTCGGGGGATGGCGAGCTTTCTTT
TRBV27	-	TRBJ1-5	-	CASSLGAARSQPQHF	TGTGCCAGCAGTTTAGGGGCAGCGCGGTCTCAGCCCCAGCATTTT
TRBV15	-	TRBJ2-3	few	CATSRARGWTDTQYF	TGTGCCACCAGCAGAGCCAGGGGTTGGACAGATACGCAGTATTTT
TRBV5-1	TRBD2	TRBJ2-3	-	CASSFPSGSTDTQYF	TGCGCCAGCAGCTTTCCTAGCGGAAGCACAGATACGCAGTATTTT
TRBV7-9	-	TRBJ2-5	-	CASSYPGPRRETQYF	TGTGCCAGCAGCTATCCGGGACCGCGGAGAGAGACCCAGTACTTC
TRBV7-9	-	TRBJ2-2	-	CASYQTGPPGELFF	TGTGCCAGCTATCAAACAGGGCCCCCCGGGGAGCTGTTTTTT
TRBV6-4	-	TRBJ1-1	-	CASSWEMNTEAFF	TGTGCCAGCAGCTGGGAGATGAACACTGAAGCTTTCTTT
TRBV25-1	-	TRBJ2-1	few	CASSDQGLEQFF	TGTGCCAGCAGTGACCAGGGACTCGAGCAGTTCTTC
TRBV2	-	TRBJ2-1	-	CASSEIGVQFF	TGTGCCAGCAGTGAAATCGGCGTTCAGTTCTTC
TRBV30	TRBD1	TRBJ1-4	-	CAWSDQGAGNEKLFF	TGTGCCTGGAGTGACCAGGGGGCGGGTAATGAAAAACTGTTTTTT
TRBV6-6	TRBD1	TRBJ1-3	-	CASSVIPGQERNTIYF	TGTGCCAGCAGTGTCATACCGGGACAGGAACGGAACACCATATATTTT
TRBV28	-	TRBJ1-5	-	CASSFSQPQHF	TGTGCCAGCAGTTTTTCTCAGCCCCAGCATTTT
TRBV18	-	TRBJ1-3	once	CASSPPSGYGNTIYF	TGTGCCAGCTCACCACCTTCCGGGTACGGAAACACCATATATTTT
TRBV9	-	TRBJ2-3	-	CASSVGADTQYF	TGTGCCAGCAGCGTAGGGGCAGATACGCAGTATTTT
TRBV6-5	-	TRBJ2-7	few	CASSPRESSYEQYF	TGTGCCAGCAGTCCTAGGGAGAGCTCCTACGAGCAGTACTTC
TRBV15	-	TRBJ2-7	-	CATSGYPGQRSSYEQYF	TGTGCCACCAGCGGATATCCGGGACAACGGAGCTCCTACGAGCAGTACTTC
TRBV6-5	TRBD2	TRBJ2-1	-	CASSYRLADNEQFF	TGTGCCAGCAGTTACAGGCTAGCGGACAATGAGCAGTTCTTC
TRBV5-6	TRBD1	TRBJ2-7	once	CASSLIGTDSYEQYF	TGTGCCAGCAGCTTGATCGGGACAGACTCCTACGAGCAGTACTTC
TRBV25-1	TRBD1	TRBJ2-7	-	CASRGTGLNEQYF	TGTGCCAGCAGGGGGACAGGCCTCAACGAGCAGTACTTC
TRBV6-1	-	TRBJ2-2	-	CASSGRWDTGELFF	TGTGCCTCCAGCGGCAGGTGGGACACCGGGGAGCTGTTTTTT
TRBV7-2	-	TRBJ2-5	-	CASSLDGYGAQYF	TGTGCCAGCAGCTTAGACGGGTACGGGGCCCAGTACTTC
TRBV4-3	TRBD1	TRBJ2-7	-	CASSQSAGTGGHEQYF	TGCGCCAGCAGCCAGTCCGCCGGGACAGGGGGCCACGAGCAGTACTTC
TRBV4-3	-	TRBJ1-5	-	CASSQDRGFSGPQHF	TGCGCCAGCAGCCAAGATAGGGGATTCAGCGGGCCCCAGCATTTT
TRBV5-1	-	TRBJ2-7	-	CASSSGQTSSYEQYF	TGCGCCAGCAGCTCCGGTCAGACCAGCTCCTACGAGCAGTACTTC
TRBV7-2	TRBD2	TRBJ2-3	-	CAVTGASGPHAADTQYF	TGTGCAGTCACTGGGGCTAGCGGGCCTCACGCGGCAGATACGCAGTATTTT
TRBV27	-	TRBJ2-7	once	CASSPRTYYEQYF	TGTGCCAGCAGTCCACGGACCTACTACGAGCAGTACTTC
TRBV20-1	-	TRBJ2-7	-	CSAGRYEQYF	TGCAGTGCAGGACGATACGAGCAGTACTTC
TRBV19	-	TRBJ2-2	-	CASSIWLATGELFF	TGTGCCAGTAGTATATGGCTAGCCACCGGGGAGCTGTTTTTT
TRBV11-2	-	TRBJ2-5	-	CASSEGLKETQYF	TGTGCCAGCAGCGAGGGACTTAAAGAGACCCAGTACTTC
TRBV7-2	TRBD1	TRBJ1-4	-	CASSLGTGTNEKLFF	TGTGCCAGCAGCTTGGGGACAGGGACTAATGAAAAACTGTTTTTT
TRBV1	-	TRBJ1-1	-	CTSSRPGQGDEAFF	TGCACCAGCAGTCGACCGGGACAGGGTGATGAAGCTTTCTTT
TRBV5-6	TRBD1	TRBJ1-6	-	CASSSGQPNSPLHF	TGTGCCAGCAGCTCGGGACAGCCTAATTCACCCCTCCACTTT
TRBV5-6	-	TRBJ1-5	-	CASSLGGYSNQPQHF	TGTGCCAGCAGCTTGGGAGGTTATAGCAATCAGCCCCAGCATTTT
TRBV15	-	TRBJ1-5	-	CATWTDGEGNQPQHF	TGTGCCACCTGGACGGACGGGGAGGGGAATCAGCCCCAGCATTTT
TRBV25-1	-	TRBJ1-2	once	CASSAPPGQTSGYTF	TGTGCCAGCAGTGCCCCACCGGGACAAACCTCGGGCTACACCTTC
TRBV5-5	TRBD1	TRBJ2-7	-	CASRPGTGNHEQYF	TGTGCCAGCAGACCAGGGACAGGGAACCACGAGCAGTACTTC
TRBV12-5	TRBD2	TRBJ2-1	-	CASGLSGRSSYNEQFF	TGTGCTAGTGGTCTTAGCGGGAGGAGCTCCTACAATGAGCAGTTCTTC
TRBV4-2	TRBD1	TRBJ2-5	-	CASSRGQGKETQYF	TGTGCCAGCAGTCGAGGACAGGGGAAAGAGACCCAGTACTTC